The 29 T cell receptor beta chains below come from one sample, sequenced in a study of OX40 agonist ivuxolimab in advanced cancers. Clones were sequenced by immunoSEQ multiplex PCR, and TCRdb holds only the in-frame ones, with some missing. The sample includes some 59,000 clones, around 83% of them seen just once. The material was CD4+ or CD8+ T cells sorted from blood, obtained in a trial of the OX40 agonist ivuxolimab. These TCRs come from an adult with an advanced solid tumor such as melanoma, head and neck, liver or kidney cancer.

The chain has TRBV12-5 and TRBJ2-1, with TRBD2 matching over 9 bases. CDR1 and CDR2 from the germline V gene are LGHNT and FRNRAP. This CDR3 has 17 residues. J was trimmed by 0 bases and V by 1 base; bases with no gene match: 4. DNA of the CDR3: TGTGCTAGTGGTTTGGGACTAGCGGTAAGCTCCTACAATGAGCAGTTCTTC. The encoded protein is CASGLGLAVSSYNEQFF. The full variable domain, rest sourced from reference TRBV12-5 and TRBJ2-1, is DARVTQTPRHKVTEMGQEVTMRCQPILGHNTVFWYRQTMMQGLELLAYFRNRAPLDDSGMPKDRFSAEMPDATLATLKIQPSEPRDSAVYFCASGLGLAVSSYNEQFFGPGTRLTVL.

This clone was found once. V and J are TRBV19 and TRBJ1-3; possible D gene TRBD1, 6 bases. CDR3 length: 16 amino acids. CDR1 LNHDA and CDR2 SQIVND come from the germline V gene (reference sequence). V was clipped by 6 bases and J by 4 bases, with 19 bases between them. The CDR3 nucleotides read TGTGCCAGTAGCGACGGACAGCCAAGGGCGGGAAACACCATATATTTT. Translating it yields CASSDGQPRAGNTIYF. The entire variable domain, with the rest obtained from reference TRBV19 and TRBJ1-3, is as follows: DGGITQSPKYLFRKEGQNVTLSCEQNLNHDAMYWYRQDPGQGLRLIYYSQIVNDFQKGDIAEGYSVSREKKESFPLTVTSAQKNPTAFYLCASSDGQPRAGNTIYFGEGSWLTVV.

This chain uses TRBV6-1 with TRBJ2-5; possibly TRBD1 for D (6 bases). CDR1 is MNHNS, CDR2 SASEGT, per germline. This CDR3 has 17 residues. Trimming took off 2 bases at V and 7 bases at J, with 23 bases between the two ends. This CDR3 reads CASSERDQTRQARTQYF. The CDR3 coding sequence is TGTGCCAGCAGTGAAAGGGATCAAACCCGACAGGCAAGGACCCAGTACTTC.

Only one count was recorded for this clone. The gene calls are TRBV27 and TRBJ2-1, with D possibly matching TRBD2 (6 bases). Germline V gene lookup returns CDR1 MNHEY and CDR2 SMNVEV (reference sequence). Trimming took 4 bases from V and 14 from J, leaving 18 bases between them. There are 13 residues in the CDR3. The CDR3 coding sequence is TGTGCCAGCAGTTCCCCGGGACTCCCCTCTAAGTTCTTC. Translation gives CASSSPGLPSKFF.

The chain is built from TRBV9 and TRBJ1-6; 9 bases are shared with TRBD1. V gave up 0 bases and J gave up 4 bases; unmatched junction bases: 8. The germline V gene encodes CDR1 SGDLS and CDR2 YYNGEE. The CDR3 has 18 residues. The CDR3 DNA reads TGTGCCAGCAGCGTAGGGGACAGGGCGGCGAAATATAATTCACCCCTCCACTTT. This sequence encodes CASSVGDRAAKYNSPLHF.

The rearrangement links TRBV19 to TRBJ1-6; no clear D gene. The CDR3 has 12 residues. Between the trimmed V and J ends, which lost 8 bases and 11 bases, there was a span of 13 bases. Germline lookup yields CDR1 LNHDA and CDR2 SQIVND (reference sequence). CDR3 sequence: CASRRLDTPLHF. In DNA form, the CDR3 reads TGTGCCAGTCGGCGACTTGATACACCCCTCCACTTT.

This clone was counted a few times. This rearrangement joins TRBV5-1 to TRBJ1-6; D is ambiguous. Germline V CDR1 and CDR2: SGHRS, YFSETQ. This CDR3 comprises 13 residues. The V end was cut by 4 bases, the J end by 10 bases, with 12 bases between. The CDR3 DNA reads TGCGCCAGCAGCCAAGGACGGTTCTCACCCCTCCACTTT. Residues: CASSQGRFSPLHF. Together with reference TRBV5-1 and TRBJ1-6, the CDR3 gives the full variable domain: KAGVTQTPRYLIKTRGQQVTLSCSPISGHRSVSWYQQTPGQGLQFLFEYFSETQRNKGNFPGRFSGRQFSNSRSEMNVSTLELGDSALYLCASSQGRFSPLHFGNGTRLTVT.

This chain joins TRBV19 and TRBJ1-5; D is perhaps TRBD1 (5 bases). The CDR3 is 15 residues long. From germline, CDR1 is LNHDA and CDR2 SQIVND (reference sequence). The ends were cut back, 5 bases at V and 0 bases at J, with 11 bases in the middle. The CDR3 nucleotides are TGTGCCAGTAGTTCTGAACAGGCTAGCAATCAGCCCCAGCATTTT. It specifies CASSSEQASNQPQHF.

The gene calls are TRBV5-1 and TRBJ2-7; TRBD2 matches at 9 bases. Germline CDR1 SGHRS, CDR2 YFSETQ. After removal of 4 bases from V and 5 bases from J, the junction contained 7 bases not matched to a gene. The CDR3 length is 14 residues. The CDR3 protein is CASSLMLAGHEQYF. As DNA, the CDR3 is TGCGCCAGCAGCCTGATGCTAGCGGGGCACGAGCAGTACTTC.

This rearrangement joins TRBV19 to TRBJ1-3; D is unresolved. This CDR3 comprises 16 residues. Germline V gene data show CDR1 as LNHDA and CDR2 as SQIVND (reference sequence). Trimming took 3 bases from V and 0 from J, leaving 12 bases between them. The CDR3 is CASSILAIGSGNTIYF. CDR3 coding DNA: TGTGCCAGTAGTATTTTGGCAATCGGCTCTGGAAACACCATATATTTT.

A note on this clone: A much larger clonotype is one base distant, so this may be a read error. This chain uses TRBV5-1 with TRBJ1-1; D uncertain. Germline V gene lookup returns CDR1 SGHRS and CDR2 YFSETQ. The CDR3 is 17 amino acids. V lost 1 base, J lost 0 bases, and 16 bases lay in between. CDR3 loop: CASSLQRTAILNTEAFF. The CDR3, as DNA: TGCGCCAGCAGCTTGCAAAGGACCGCAATTTTGAACACTGAAGCTTTCTTT.

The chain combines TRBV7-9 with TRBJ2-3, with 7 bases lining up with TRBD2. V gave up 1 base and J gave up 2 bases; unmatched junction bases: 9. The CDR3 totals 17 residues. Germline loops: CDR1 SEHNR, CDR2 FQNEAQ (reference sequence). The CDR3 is CASSLGAASGYTDTQYF. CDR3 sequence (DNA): TGTGCCAGCAGCTTAGGCGCAGCTAGCGGTTACACAGATACGCAGTATTTT. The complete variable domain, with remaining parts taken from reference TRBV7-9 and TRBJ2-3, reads DTGVSQNPRHKITKRGQNVTFRCDPISEHNRLYWYRQTLGQGPEFLTYFQNEAQLEKSRLLSDRFSAERPKGSFSTLEIQRTEQGDSAMYLCASSLGAASGYTDTQYFGPGTRLTVL.

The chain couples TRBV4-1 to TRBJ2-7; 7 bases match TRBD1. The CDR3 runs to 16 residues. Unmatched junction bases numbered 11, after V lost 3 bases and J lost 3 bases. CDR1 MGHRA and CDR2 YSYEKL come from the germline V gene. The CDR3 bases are TGCGCCAGCAGCCAGGATGGGACAGCTTCATTCTACGAGCAGTACTTC. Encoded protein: CASSQDGTASFYEQYF.

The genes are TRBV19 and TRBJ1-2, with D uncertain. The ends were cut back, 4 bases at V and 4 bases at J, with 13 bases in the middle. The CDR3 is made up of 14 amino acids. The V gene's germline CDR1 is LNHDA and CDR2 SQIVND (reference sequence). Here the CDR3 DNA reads TGTGCCAGTAGTACCCAAGAGGTTGGCTATGGCTACACCTTC. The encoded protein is CASSTQEVGYGYTF.

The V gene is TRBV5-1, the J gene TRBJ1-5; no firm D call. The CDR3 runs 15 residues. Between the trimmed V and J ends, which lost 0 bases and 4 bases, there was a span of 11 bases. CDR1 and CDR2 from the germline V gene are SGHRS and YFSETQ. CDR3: CASSLDGVKNQPQHF. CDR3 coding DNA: TGCGCCAGCAGCTTGGACGGGGTTAAAAATCAGCCCCAGCATTTT.

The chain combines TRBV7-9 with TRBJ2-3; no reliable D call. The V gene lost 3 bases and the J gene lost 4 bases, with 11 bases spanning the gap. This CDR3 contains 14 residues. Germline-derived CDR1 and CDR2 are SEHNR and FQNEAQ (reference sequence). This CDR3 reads CASSFAPVADTQYF. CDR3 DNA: TGTGCCAGCAGCTTTGCCCCCGTCGCAGATACGCAGTATTTT.

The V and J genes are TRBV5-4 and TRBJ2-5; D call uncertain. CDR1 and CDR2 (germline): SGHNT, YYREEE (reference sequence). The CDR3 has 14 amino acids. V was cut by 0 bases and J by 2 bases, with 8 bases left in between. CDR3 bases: TGTGCCAGCAGCTTGGTCCCGTATCAAGAGACCCAGTACTTC. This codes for CASSLVPYQETQYF.

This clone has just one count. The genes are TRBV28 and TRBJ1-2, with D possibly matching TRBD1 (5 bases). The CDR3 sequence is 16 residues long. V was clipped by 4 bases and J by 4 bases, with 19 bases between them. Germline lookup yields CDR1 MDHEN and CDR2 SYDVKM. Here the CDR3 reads CASSSIWAGTPYGYTF. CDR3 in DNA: TGTGCCAGCAGTTCGATTTGGGCGGGGACCCCCTATGGCTACACCTTC.

CDR3 nucleotides: TGCGCCAGCAGCCAACAGCGGGGGGGCCCCGAGCAGTACTTC. Its protein product is CASSQQRGGPEQYF. The chain employs TRBV5-1 and TRBJ2-7; 10 bases are shared with TRBD2. J was trimmed by 6 bases and V by 4 bases; bases with no gene match: 7. The CDR3 is made up of 14 amino acids. CDR1 SGHRS and CDR2 YFSETQ come from the germline V gene.

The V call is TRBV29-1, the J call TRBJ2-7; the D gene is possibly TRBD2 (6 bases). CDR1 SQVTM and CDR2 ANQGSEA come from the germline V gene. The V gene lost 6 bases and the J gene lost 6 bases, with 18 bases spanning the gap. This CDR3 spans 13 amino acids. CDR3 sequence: CSVATRTLGEQYF. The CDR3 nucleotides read TGCAGCGTCGCGACTAGGACACTGGGCGAGCAGTACTTC.

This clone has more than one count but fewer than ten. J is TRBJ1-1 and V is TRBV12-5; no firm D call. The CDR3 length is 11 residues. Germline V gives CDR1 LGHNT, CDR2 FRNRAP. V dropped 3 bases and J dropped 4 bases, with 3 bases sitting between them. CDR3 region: CASGLGTEAFF. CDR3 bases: TGTGCTAGTGGTTTAGGCACTGAAGCTTTCTTT.

The CDR3 spells CASSLIGTGAGNTIYF. CDR3 bases: TGTGCCAGCAGCCTCATTGGGACAGGGGCTGGAAACACCATATATTTT. The J gene is TRBJ1-3, the V gene TRBV7-9; 10 bases line up with TRBD1. CDR3 length: 16 amino acids. Germline V gene data show CDR1 as SEHNR and CDR2 as FQNEAQ (reference sequence). With 5 bases clipped from V and 2 bases from J, the junction kept 6 bases outside the gene matches. The whole variable domain, filled in from reference TRBV7-9 and TRBJ1-3, reads DTGVSQNPRHKITKRGQNVTFRCDPISEHNRLYWYRQTLGQGPEFLTYFQNEAQLEKSRLLSDRFSAERPKGSFSTLEIQRTEQGDSAMYLCASSLIGTGAGNTIYFGEGSWLTVV.

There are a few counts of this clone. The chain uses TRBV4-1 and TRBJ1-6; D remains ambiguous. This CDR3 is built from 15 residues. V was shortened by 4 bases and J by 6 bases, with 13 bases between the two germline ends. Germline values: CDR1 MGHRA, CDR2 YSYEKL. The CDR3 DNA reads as TGCGCCAGCAGCCCCGGGGAGGTGTTTAATTCACCCCTCCACTTT. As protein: CASSPGEVFNSPLHF.

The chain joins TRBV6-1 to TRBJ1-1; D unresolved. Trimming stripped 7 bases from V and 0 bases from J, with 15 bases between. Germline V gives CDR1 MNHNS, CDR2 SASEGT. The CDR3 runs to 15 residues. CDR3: CASIGSRFMNTEAFF. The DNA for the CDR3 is TGTGCCAGCATCGGTAGTCGATTTATGAACACTGAAGCTTTCTTT.

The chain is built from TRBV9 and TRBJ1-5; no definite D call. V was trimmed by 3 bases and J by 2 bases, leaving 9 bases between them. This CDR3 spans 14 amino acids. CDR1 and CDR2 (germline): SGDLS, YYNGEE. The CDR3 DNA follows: TGTGCCAGCAGCGCCGATCCGGGCAATCAGCCCCAGCATTTT. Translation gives CASSADPGNQPQHF. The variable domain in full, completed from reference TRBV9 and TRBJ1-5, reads DSGVTQTPKHLITATGQRVTLRCSPRSGDLSVYWYQQSLDQGLQFLIQYYNGEERAKGNILERFSAQQFPDLHSELNLSSLELGDSALYFCASSADPGNQPQHFGDGTRLSIL.

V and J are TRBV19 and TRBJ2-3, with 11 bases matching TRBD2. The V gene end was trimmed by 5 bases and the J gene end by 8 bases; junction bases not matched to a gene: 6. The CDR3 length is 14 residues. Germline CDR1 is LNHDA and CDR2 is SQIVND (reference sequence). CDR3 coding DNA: TGTGCCAGTAGTCCAGGGACTAGCGGAGGTACGCAGTATTTT. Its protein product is CASSPGTSGGTQYF.

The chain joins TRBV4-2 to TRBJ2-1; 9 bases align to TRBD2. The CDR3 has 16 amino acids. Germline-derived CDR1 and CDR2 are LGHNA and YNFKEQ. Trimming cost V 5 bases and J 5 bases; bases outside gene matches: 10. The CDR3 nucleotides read TGTGCCAGCAGCTACCTAAAGGCGGGGGGGGACAATGAGCAGTTCTTC. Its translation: CASSYLKAGGDNEQFF.

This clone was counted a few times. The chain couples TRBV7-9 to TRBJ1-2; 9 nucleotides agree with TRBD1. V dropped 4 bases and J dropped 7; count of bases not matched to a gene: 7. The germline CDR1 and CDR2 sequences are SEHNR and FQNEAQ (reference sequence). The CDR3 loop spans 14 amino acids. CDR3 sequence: CASSYGEQGAGYTF. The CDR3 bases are TGTGCCAGCAGCTACGGAGAACAGGGGGCTGGCTACACCTTC.

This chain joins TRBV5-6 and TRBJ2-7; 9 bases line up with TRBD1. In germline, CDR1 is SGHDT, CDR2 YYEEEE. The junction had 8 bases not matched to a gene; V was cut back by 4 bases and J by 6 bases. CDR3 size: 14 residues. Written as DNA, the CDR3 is TGTGCCAGCAGCGTCCACAGGGGGCGTCGCGAGCAGTACTTC. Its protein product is CASSVHRGRREQYF.